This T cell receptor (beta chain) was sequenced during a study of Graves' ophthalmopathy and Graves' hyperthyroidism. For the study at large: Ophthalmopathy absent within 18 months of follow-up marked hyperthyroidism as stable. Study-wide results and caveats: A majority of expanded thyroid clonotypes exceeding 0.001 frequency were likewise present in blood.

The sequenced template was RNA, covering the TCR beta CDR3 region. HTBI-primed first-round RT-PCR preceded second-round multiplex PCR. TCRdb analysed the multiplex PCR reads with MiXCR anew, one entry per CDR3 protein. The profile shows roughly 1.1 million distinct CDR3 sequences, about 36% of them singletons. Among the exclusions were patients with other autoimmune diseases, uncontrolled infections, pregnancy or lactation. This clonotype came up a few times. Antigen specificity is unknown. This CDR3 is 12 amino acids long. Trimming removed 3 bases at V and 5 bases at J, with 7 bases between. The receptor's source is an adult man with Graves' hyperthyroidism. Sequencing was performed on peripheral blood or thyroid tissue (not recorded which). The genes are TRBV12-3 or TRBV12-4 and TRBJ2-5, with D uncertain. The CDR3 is CASSFHKETQYF. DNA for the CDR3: TGTGCCAGCAGTTTCCACAAGGAGACCCAGTACTTC.